This TCR beta chain was identified during a study of blood T cell repertoires in COVID-19. The method was immunoSEQ multiplex PCR; TCRdb's version includes in-frame clones alone and lacks a portion of them. The repertoire holds 200,000 to 250,000 clones, approximately 81% seen once, with roughly 4.6% in the top ten. This clone appeared a single time. The receptor comes from a woman in her sixties who had recovered from COVID-19. Sequenced: peripheral blood.

The CDR3 here is CASSTWGGVHNEQFF. The CDR3 region has the DNA TGTGCCAGTAGTACCTGGGGAGGGGTCCACAATGAGCAGTTCTTC. V gene TRBV19 combines with J gene TRBJ2-1, with 7 bases matching TRBD2. The CDR3 is 15 residues long. The germline gives CDR1 LNHDA, CDR2 SQIVND (reference sequence). J was trimmed by 5 bases and V by 4 bases; bases with no gene match: 8.